The subject of this entry is one T cell receptor beta chain. Only one count was recorded for this clonotype. What antigen it recognizes has not been identified. No qualities accompany the bases; no much larger clone lies one base away. A single read counts as weak evidence. Peripheral blood CD8+ and CD4+ T cells from healthy donors, Susac syndrome patients and multiple sclerosis patients were profiled by high-throughput TCR beta sequencing. The multiple sclerosis controls were treatment-naive patients whose relapsing-remitting disease, either stable or active, fulfilled the revised McDonald criteria. Bulk CD8+ and CD4+ T cells were purified by magnetic negative isolation, whereas CD8+ TEMRA cells were enriched by FACS. Blood was drawn into EDTA tubes, processed within 24 hours, and PBMCs were isolated by density gradient centrifugation. PBMCs intended for TCR sequencing were cryopreserved in liquid nitrogen and were subsequently thawed in a 37 degrees C water bath. Purity of sorted or isolated CD4+, CD8+ and CD8+ TEMRA cells was at least 90%.

RNA was extracted with the RNeasy kit and roughly 0.45 to 1 ug was reverse transcribed using random hexamers. TCR beta CDR3 regions were amplified with the immunoSEQ multiplex PCR assay covering 54 Vbeta and 13 Jbeta segments. Bias from PCR amplification was corrected by using a synthetic template baseline for primer optimization and for computational correction. In the source study's methods: Reads were annotated to V, D and J genes per IMGT and analyzed with immunoSEQ Analyzer, keeping only productive sequences. Clonality was computed as one minus Shannon entropy normalized by log2 of the number of productive unique sequences. For each patient and control, public and private clones were evaluated within the 100 most prevalent clones. Clones were defined as Susac-specific if absent from the healthy and MS cohorts, from 900 to 1,200 published viral clones and from other ImmuneACCESS disease sequences. The raw public reads went through TCRdb reprocessing: fastp at Q25, MiXCR clone calling, in-frame beta chains kept. Identical CDR3 protein sequences are pooled into one entry, listed with their most common genes and DNA. In this record, the V and J calls reflect TCRdb's handling and not the investigators' own analysis. In all, the sample holds 200,000 or so distinct CDR3 sequences, and 90% to 95% of those were seen once. The ten largest clones take up under 0.095% of the sample.

The data are from a study of CD8 T cells in Susac syndrome (dated by TCRdb to about 2019). Turning to the overall study: Repertoire sequencing was used to test whether CD8+ T cell activation and differentiation in Susac syndrome was antigen driven. The paper's findings and limits, for the study overall: The study acknowledged that relatively few individuals were included in the TCR sequencing and HLA analysis.

The sequence came from a human donor with multiple sclerosis. The source material was CD4+ T cells from PBMCs.

The DNA sequence follows: TGTGCCAGCGAGAAGCGGGCGTACAATGAGCAGTTCTTC. This is translated as CASEKRAYNEQFF. Recombination connected TRBV7-2 to TRBJ2-1; perhaps TRBD2 is the D gene, with 6 bases matching. The CDR3 runs 13 amino acids, cysteine and phenylalanine included. Only the CDR3 DNA stays, 39 bases, in frame from base 1. Trimming at the junction amounts to 8 bases on V and 4 bases on J, and the germline ends lie 12 bases apart. CDR1 SGHTA and CDR2 FQGNSA are derived from the germline V gene.